This T cell receptor (beta chain) was captured in a study of cytomegalovirus exposure and HLA in healthy donors. Findings of the study overall: Certain indistinguishable V segments, among them TRBV6-2 and TRBV6-3, were excluded. V- and J-gene trimming in TCR beta was tied to a missense DCLRE1C variant by an analysis performed later.

Turning to this clone: Its antigen is currently unknown.

Researchers ran the PCR with 60 Vbeta and 13 Jbeta primers. In the original workflow: Per a later analysis, the number of unique TCR beta chains was approximately 80 million, of which some 9.9 million were shared. Some clones are missing from TCRdb's copy, which holds only in-frame ones; the method was immunoSEQ multiplex PCR. V and J calls and clone size are copied from that table; D and trimming were computed from the DNA. The table records around 140,000 clones, almost 85% of them present only once. The length of the CDR3 is 15 residues. The V gene lost 5 bases and the J gene lost 6 bases, with 16 bases spanning the gap. Germline CDR1 reads MNHEY; CDR2 reads SMNVEV (reference sequence).

This sequence was found in a woman aged 55-70 years in good health and CMV-seropositive. Source material: PBMCs. The chain recombines TRBV27 with TRBJ2-2, with D hard to call. Here the CDR3 reads CASSPPNSFPGELFF. DNA of the CDR3: TGTGCCAGCAGTCCCCCCAACAGCTTCCCCGGGGAGCTGTTTTTT.